Below, one T cell receptor beta chain is given with its context. Its antigen is unidentified. The data belong to a study of Ad26.COV2.S vaccination and SARS-CoV-2 variants. Study in general: Ad26.COV2.S shots went into the muscle once or twice, 56 days apart. Overall study findings and caveats: Vaccinated individuals (as opposed to placebo recipients) had higher spike-specific TCR breadth. There was reportedly substantial breadth in spike-specific CD8+ and CD4+ T cell responses after vaccination. Recipients of either vaccine or placebo displayed similar breadth of non-spike TCRs.

Assay used: immunoSEQ multiplex PCR; TCRdb lists only in-frame clones, some missing. Seen here are about 440,000 clones, less than 95% observed once, and the top ten hold about 4.5%. V was clipped by 5 bases and J by 7 bases, with 17 bases between them. The CDR3 is 15 amino acids. CDR1 and CDR2 from the germline V gene are KGHDR and SFDVKD. Treatment indicated: roughly 19 received Ad26.COV2.S at low or high dose, single or two shots; about five received placebo; per-sample allocation not given. Samples were taken on day 63 after the first vaccine or placebo injection. The starting material was peripheral blood, obtained in a trial of Ad26.COV2.S vaccine versus placebo. The TCR sequence derives from a person aged 18-60 years who received the Ad26.COV2.S COVID-19 vaccine or a placebo. The genes are TRBV24-1 and TRBJ2-1; D is perhaps TRBD1 (7 bases). This CDR3 is CATSAAPGGRNEQFF. In DNA form, the CDR3 reads TGTGCCACCAGTGCCGCCCCAGGGGGGAGGAATGAGCAGTTCTTC.